This T cell receptor (beta chain) came from a study of blood T cell repertoires in COVID-19. Study information: PBMCs, B-cell-depleted T cells, or T cells provided the cDNA or gDNA that made up the material.

Germline loops: CDR1 MNHEY, CDR2 SMNVEV (reference sequence). The V end was cut by 6 bases, the J end by 3 bases, with 15 bases between. The CDR3 consists of 14 residues. The method was immunoSEQ multiplex PCR; TCRdb's version includes in-frame clones alone and lacks a portion of them. The table has around 280,000 clones, 85% to 90% seen once; the top ten hold 1.5% to 2%. The clonotype was recovered from a woman aged 18-29 years with acute COVID-19. The chain links TRBV27 to TRBJ2-7; D is undetermined. The sample taken for sequencing was PBMCs or T cells enriched from blood (not recorded which). The chain's CDR3 is CASSPAWSGYEQYF. The CDR3 DNA follows: TGTGCCAGCAGCCCGGCGTGGTCGGGCTACGAGCAGTACTTC.